What follows are 15 T cell receptor beta chains derived from one specimen sequenced in a study of cytotoxic CD8 clonotypes in ibrutinib-treated CLL. Measured with immunoSEQ multiplex PCR; TCRdb has only the in-frame clones, and not every one. The sample holds fewer than 300,000 clones, roughly 76% seen once. Sequences were derived from PBMCs, sampled at disease progression, from a patient treated with ibrutinib. All receptors derive from a human donor with chronic lymphocytic leukemia.

The genes are TRBV6-6 and TRBJ2-5; 8 positions match TRBD1. CDR3 length: 16 residues. V was pared by 2 bases and J by 2 bases, with 7 bases of the junction left unmatched. The germline V gene has CDR1 MNHNY and CDR2 SVGAGI (reference sequence). The chain's CDR3 is CASSYGARGRQETQYF. In DNA form, the CDR3 reads TGTGCCAGCAGTTACGGGGCCAGGGGGCGGCAAGAGACCCAGTACTTC.

For this clone: Other DNA sequences in this sample translate to the same CDR3. The rearrangement links TRBV7-9 to TRBJ1-2; tentatively, D is TRBD1 (5 bases). This CDR3 is built from 13 residues. The germline CDR1 and CDR2 sequences are SEHNR and FQNEAQ (reference sequence). The V and J ends lost 0 bases and 4 bases respectively, with 6 bases between them. The CDR3 spells CASSLADSYGYTF. The CDR3 DNA reads as TGTGCCAGCAGCTTAGCAGACAGCTATGGCTACACCTTC.

The gene calls are TRBV28 and TRBJ2-6, with D unresolved. The CDR3 totals 14 residues. Trimming pared 4 bases from V and 0 bases from J, leaving 4 bases between. Germline V gives CDR1 MDHEN, CDR2 SYDVKM. The CDR3 coding sequence is TGTGCCAGCAGTTCAAGCTCTGGGGCCAACGTCCTGACTTTC. It translates to CASSSSSGANVLTF.

The genes are TRBV7-9 and TRBJ1-2; D not certain. The CDR3 spans 14 residues. Germline CDR1 is SEHNR and CDR2 is FQNEAQ (reference sequence). V was clipped by 5 bases and J by 4 bases, with 14 bases between them. The CDR3, as DNA: TGTGCCAGCAGCCGACCGACTATACGCTATGGCTACACCTTC. Its protein is CASSRPTIRYGYTF.

This clone appeared a few times. The chain joins TRBV7-9 to TRBJ2-5; D not resolved. V was clipped by 2 bases and J by 4 bases, with 5 bases between them. Germline lookup yields CDR1 SEHNR and CDR2 FQNEAQ (reference sequence). CDR3 length: 12 residues. This CDR3 reads CASSLPRETQYF. The CDR3 DNA follows: TGTGCCAGCAGCTTACCGCGAGAGACCCAGTACTTC.

The genes are TRBV5-1 and TRBJ2-1; 9 nucleotides agree with TRBD2. Germline CDR1 is SGHRS and CDR2 is YFSETQ. J lost 0 bases, V lost 3 bases, and 1 base had no gene match. The length of the CDR3 is 15 residues. CDR3 sequence: CASSWTSDSYNEQFF. The CDR3 coding sequence is TGCGCCAGCAGCTGGACTAGCGACTCCTACAATGAGCAGTTCTTC.

This clone was picked up a small number of times. The CDR3 protein is CASSQDRGRETQYF. The CDR3 DNA reads as TGTGCCAGCTCACAAGACAGGGGGCGAGAGACCCAGTACTTC. The V and J genes are TRBV18 and TRBJ2-5, with 10 bases fitting TRBD1. Trimming at V came to 4 bases and at J to 4 bases, leaving 3 bases not matched to a gene. CDR1 KGHSH and CDR2 LQKENI come from the germline V gene. The CDR3 contains 14 residues.

The chain uses TRBV4-1 and TRBJ2-2, with 9 bases that match TRBD2. The CDR3 has 17 residues. CDR1 is MGHRA and CDR2 is YSYEKL in the germline V gene. Trimming cost V 5 bases and J 6 bases; bases outside gene matches: 13. This CDR3 is CASSSSSGEAWPGELFF. Written as DNA, the CDR3 is TGCGCCAGCAGCTCTTCTAGCGGGGAGGCATGGCCCGGGGAGCTGTTTTTT.

The J gene is TRBJ2-7, the V gene TRBV29-1; a possible D gene is TRBD1 (5 bases). The CDR3 sequence is 11 residues long. CDR1 is SQVTM, CDR2 ANQGSEA, per germline. The chain's CDR3 is CGASGSYEQYF. CDR3 sequence (DNA): TGCGGGGCATCCGGCTCCTACGAGCAGTACTTC.

This clone was counted a few times. This rearrangement joins TRBV9 to TRBJ1-5; 7 bases line up with TRBD1. There are 17 residues in the CDR3. The germline V gene encodes CDR1 SGDLS and CDR2 YYNGEE. Germline trimming cut 4 bases from V and 4 bases from J; bases unmatched to any gene: 14. CDR3 DNA: TGTGCCAGCAGCCCGATGGGGGCACAGGGGACAAATCAGCCCCAGCATTTT. Translation gives CASSPMGAQGTNQPQHF.

V usage is TRBV5-6 and J usage is TRBJ2-1, with 9 bases identical to TRBD2. Trimming at V came to 4 bases and at J to 10 bases, leaving 15 bases not matched to a gene. The germline gives CDR1 SGHDT, CDR2 YYEEEE. The CDR3 loop spans 16 amino acids. CDR3 DNA sequence: TGTGCCAGCAGCAAACACCCGGGACTAGCTTTCGGGGAGCAGTTCTTC. This encodes CASSKHPGLAFGEQFF.

This clone has only one observation. The chain carries TRBV15 and TRBJ2-2; 8 bases line up with TRBD2. The CDR3 is 16 amino acids. With 1 base clipped from V and 6 bases from J, the junction kept 7 bases outside the gene matches. Germline CDR1 reads LNHNV; CDR2 reads YYDKDF (reference sequence). The CDR3: CATSRGPGLVAGELFF. The CDR3 DNA reads as TGTGCCACCAGCAGAGGTCCGGGACTAGTCGCCGGGGAGCTGTTTTTT.

This rearrangement joins TRBV11-2 to TRBJ1-6, with D uncertain. CDR1 is SGHAT and CDR2 is FQNNGV in the germline V gene. V was clipped by 6 bases and J by 4 bases, with 7 bases between them. The CDR3 covers 13 residues. The CDR3 loop is CASREEYNSPLHF. CDR3 coding DNA: TGTGCCAGCAGGGAGGAGTATAATTCACCCCTCCACTTT.

The chain joins TRBV7-2 to TRBJ2-3, with 8 positions matching TRBD2. Germline V gene data show CDR1 as SGHTA and CDR2 as FQGNSA. This CDR3 contains 17 residues. Germline trimming cut 5 bases from V and 3 bases from J; bases unmatched to any gene: 13. The CDR3 nucleotides are TGTGCCAGCAGCACACCATCGCGGGGGGCGGAGACAGATACGCAGTATTTT. Its translation is CASSTPSRGAETDTQYF. Drawing the rest from reference TRBV7-2 and TRBJ2-3, the complete variable domain is GAGVSQSPSNKVTEKGKDVELRCDPISGHTALYWYRQSLGQGLEFLIYFQGNSAPDKSGLPSDRFSAERTGGSVSTLTIQRTQQEDSAVYLCASSTPSRGAETDTQYFGPGTRLTVL.

The chain couples TRBV2 to TRBJ2-5; 7 bases line up with TRBD1. Looked up from germline, CDR1 is SNHLY and CDR2 is FYNNEI. The junction had 9 bases not matched to a gene; V was cut back by 9 bases and J by 5 bases. The CDR3 runs to 13 residues. The DNA for the CDR3 is TGTGCCAGTACACAGGGGATGGCGGAGACCCAGTACTTC. It is translated as CASTQGMAETQYF.